What follows describes a single T cell receptor beta chain. What it recognizes is unknown. The data originate from a study of cytomegalovirus exposure and HLA in healthy donors. Overall study context: Early release data held roughly 90 million unique TCRs from HLA-typed donors.

The PCR was carried out with 60 Vbeta primers and 13 Jbeta primers. Data came from immunoSEQ multiplex PCR; TCRdb stores just in-frame clones and leaves some out. Among 120,000 or so clones, roughly 86% were seen once, and the ten largest hold approximately 1.8%. Whole-study results and caveats: Per published reports, the classifier diagnosed cytomegalovirus status with high specificity and sensitivity.

V was clipped by 1 base and J by 11 bases, with 6 bases between them. This CDR3 is 12 amino acids long. The germline V gene has CDR1 SEHNR and CDR2 FQNEAQ (reference sequence). What was sequenced was PBMCs. The clonotype originates from a man between 35 and 55 years old in good health and CMV-seronegative. This chain connects TRBV7-9 to TRBJ1-6; D not resolved. The CDR3 region is CASSLDSPPLHF. In DNA, the CDR3 is TGTGCCAGCAGCTTAGATAGTCCACCCCTCCACTTT.